Each of the 8 T cell receptor beta chains below was sequenced from the same sample in a study of T cell responses to AZD1222 COVID-19 vaccine. Libraries were prepared by immunoSEQ multiplex PCR; TCRdb keeps only in-frame clonotypes and omits some of them. The sample includes about 78,000 clones, roughly 82% seen only once; the top ten take about 3%. Material: peripheral blood, obtained on day 0 of AZD1222 vaccination. Source of these receptors: an adult in good health.

As DNA, the CDR3 is TGTGCCAGCTCACCGTCGGGACAGGGGCTCAGCAATCAGCCCCAGCATTTT. It translates to CASSPSGQGLSNQPQHF. The chain uses TRBV18 and TRBJ1-5; 10 positions match TRBD1. V shed 3 bases, J shed 1 base, and the junction held 6 bases outside the gene matches. CDR1 and CDR2 from the germline V gene are KGHSH and LQKENI. The CDR3 consists of 17 residues. Filled out from reference TRBV18 and TRBJ1-5, the complete variable domain reads NAGVMQNPRHLVRRRGQEARLRCSPMKGHSHVYWYRQLPEEGLKFMVYLQKENIIDESGMPKERFSAEFPKEGPSILRIQQVVRGDSAAYFCASSPSGQGLSNQPQHFGDGTRLSIL.

This chain links TRBV5-5 with TRBJ2-5; possible D gene TRBD1, 6 bases. V lost 0 bases, J lost 3 bases, and 12 bases lay in between. The CDR3 runs to 15 residues. The V gene's germline CDR1 is SGHKS and CDR2 YYEKEE (reference sequence). CDR3 sequence: CASSLVWGPKETQYF. CDR3 DNA: TGTGCCAGCAGCTTGGTGTGGGGGCCTAAAGAGACCCAGTACTTC.

This clone was counted between two and nine times. For the CDR3, the DNA is TGTGCCAGCAGCCTTGACCTTGGACCTTCTACTGAGACCCAGTACTTC. Amino acid sequence: CASSLDLGPSTETQYF. This chain links TRBV3-1 (or the pseudogene TRBV3-2) with TRBJ2-5; D is uncertain. V lost 4 bases and J 5 bases, leaving 20 bases between the germline ends. The germline gives CDR1 LGHDT, CDR2 YNNKEL (reference sequence). The CDR3 totals 16 residues.

The J gene is TRBJ2-1, the V gene TRBV7-9; 10 bases line up with TRBD2. Germline values: CDR1 SEHNR, CDR2 FQNEAQ (reference sequence). The CDR3 extends over 15 amino acids. The V segment lost 4 bases and the J segment 10 bases; nucleotides outside the gene matches: 10. As DNA, the CDR3 is TGTGCCAGCAGCTCAAAGCGGGAGGGCCGGGGAGAGCAGTTCTTC. As protein: CASSSKREGRGEQFF.

The chain carries TRBV19 and TRBJ1-2, with TRBD1 identical over 7 bases. CDR3 size: 15 residues. Germline V gene sequence: CDR1 LNHDA, CDR2 SQIVND (reference sequence). V was clipped by 7 bases and J by 0 bases; unmatched bases: 8. DNA of the CDR3: TGTGCCAGTACGGATAGACAGGGTACTAACTATGGCTACACCTTC. Residues: CASTDRQGTNYGYTF.

A remark on this clone: The identical CDR3 is also encoded by other nucleotide sequences in the sample. This sequence joins TRBV19 and TRBJ1-5, with a weak D call TRBD1 (5 bases). Trimming took off 1 base at V and 2 bases at J, with 9 bases between the two ends. In germline, CDR1 is LNHDA, CDR2 SQIVND (reference sequence). The CDR3 covers 15 residues. In DNA form, the CDR3 reads TGTGCCAGTAGTATAGGGGGGACGGGCAATCAGCCCCAGCATTTT. Protein: CASSIGGTGNQPQHF.

V gene TRBV30 combines with J gene TRBJ1-1, with 9 bases matching TRBD1. Trimming cost V 5 bases and J 3 bases; bases outside gene matches: 4. The germline V gene encodes CDR1 GTSNPN and CDR2 SVGIG (reference sequence). CDR3 length equals 13 residues. CDR3 in DNA: TGTGCCTGGTCGGACAGGGGTGACACTGAAGCTTTCTTT. This codes for CAWSDRGDTEAFF.

The V gene is TRBV3-1 (or the pseudogene TRBV3-2), the J gene TRBJ1-3; D is undetermined. CDR1 and CDR2 from the germline V gene are LGHDT and YNNKEL (reference sequence). The CDR3 loop spans 14 amino acids. Between the trimmed V and J ends, which lost 1 base and 0 bases, there was a span of 4 bases. For the CDR3, the DNA is TGTGCCAGCAGCCAAGCCTACTCTGGAAACACCATATATTTT. The encoded protein is CASSQAYSGNTIYF.